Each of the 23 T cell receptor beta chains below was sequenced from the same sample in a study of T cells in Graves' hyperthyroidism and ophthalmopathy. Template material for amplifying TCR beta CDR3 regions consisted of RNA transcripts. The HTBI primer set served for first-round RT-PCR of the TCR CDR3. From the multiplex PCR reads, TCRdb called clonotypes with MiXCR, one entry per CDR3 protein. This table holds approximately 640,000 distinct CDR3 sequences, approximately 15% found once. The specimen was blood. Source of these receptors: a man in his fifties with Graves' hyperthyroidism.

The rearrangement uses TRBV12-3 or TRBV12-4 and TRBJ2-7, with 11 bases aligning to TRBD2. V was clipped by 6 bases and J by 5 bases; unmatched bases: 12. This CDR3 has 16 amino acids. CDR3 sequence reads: CASSLLIAGGPDEQYF. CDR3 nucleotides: TGTGCCAGCAGCCTCCTTATAGCGGGAGGGCCCGACGAGCAGTACTTC.

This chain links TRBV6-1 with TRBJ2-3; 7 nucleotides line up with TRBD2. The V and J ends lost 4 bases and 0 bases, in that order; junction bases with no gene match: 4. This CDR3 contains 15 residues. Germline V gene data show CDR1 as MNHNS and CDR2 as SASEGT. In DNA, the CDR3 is TGTGCCAGCAGTGCACTAGCGTCGAGCACAGATACGCAGTATTTT. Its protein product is CASSALASSTDTQYF.

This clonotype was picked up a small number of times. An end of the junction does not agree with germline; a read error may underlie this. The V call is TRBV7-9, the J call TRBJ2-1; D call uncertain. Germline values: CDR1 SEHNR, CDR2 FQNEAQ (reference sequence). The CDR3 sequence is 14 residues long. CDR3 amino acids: CAGSFFPSYNEQFF. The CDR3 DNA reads TGTGCCGGCAGCTTTTTCCCTTCCTACAATGAGCAGTTCTTC.

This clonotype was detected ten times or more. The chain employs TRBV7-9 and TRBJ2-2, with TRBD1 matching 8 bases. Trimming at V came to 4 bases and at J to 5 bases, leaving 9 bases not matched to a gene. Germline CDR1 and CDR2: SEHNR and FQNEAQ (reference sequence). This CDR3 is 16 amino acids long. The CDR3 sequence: CASSSRGQAGTGELFF. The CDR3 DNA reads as TGTGCCAGCAGCTCACGGGGACAGGCGGGGACCGGGGAGCTGTTTTTT.

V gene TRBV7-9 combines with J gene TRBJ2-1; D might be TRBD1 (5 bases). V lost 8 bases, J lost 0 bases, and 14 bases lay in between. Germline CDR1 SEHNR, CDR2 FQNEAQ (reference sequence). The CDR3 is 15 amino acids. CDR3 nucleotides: TGTGCCAGCGGACACTTGAGGAGCTCCTACAATGAGCAGTTCTTC. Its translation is CASGHLRSSYNEQFF.

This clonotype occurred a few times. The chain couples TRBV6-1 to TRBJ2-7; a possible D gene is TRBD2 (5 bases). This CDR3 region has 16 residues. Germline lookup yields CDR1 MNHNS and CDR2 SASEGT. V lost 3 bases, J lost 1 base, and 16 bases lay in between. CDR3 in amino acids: CASSDRRTGASYEQYF. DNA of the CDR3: TGTGCCAGCAGTGATCGGAGGACGGGTGCGTCCTACGAGCAGTACTTC.

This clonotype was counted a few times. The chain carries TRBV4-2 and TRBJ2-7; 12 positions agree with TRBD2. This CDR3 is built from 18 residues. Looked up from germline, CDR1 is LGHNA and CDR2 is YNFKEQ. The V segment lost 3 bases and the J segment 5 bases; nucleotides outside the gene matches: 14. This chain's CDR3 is CASSHYTALAGGPHEQYF. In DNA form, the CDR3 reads TGTGCCAGCAGCCACTATACGGCTCTAGCGGGAGGGCCCCACGAGCAGTACTTC.

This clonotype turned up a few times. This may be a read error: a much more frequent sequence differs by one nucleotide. DNA for the CDR3: TGTGCTAGTGGCTTCGGACGGGAAGAGACCCAGTACTTC. It translates to CASGFGREETQYF. This chain links TRBV12-5 with TRBJ2-5; D remains unclear. This CDR3 has 13 amino acids. Trimming stripped 6 bases from V and 3 bases from J, with 11 bases between. Germline CDR1 and CDR2: LGHNT and FRNRAP.

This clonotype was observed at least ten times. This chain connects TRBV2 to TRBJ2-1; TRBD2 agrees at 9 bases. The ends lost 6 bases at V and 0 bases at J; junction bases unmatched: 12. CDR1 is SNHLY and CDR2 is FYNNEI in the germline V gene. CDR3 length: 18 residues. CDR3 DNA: TGTGCCAGCAGCCGACTAGCGGCCATTACCAGCTCCTACAATGAGCAGTTCTTC. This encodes CASSRLAAITSSYNEQFF.

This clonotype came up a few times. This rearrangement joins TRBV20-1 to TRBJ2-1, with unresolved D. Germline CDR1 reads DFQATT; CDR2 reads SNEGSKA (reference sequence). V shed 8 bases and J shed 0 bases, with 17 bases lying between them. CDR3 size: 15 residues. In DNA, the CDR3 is TGCAGTACCACTAAAGGGTTTAGCTCCTACAATGAGCAGTTCTTC. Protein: CSTTKGFSSYNEQFF.

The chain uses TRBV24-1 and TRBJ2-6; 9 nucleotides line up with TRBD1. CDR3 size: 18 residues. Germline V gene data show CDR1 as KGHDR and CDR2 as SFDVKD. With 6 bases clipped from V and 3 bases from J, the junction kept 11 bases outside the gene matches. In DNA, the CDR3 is TGTGCCACCAGTCCGGCCGGGACAGGGAGGAGTGGGGCCAACGTCCTGACTTTC. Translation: CATSPAGTGRSGANVLTF.

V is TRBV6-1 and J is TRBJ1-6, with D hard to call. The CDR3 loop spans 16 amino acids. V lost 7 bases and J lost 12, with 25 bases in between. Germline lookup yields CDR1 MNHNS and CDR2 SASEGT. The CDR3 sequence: CASTSSGGVSGGPLHF. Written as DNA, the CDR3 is TGTGCCAGCACATCCTCGGGAGGCGTAAGCGGCGGACCCCTCCACTTT.

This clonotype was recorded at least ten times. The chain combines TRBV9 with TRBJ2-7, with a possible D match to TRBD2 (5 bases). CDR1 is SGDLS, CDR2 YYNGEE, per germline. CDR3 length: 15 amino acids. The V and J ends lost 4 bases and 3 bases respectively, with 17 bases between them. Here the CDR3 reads CASSPTGLASYEQYF. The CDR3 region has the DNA TGTGCCAGCAGCCCAACCGGGTTAGCGAGCTACGAGCAGTACTTC.

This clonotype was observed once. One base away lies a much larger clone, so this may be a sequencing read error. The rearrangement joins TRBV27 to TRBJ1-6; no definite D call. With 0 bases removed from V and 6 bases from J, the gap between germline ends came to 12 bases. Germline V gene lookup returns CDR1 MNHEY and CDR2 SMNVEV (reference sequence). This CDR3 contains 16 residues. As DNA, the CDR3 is TGTGCCAGCAGTTTATCGTTCCCCAGGAGTAATTCACCCCTCCACTTT. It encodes CASSLSFPRSNSPLHF.

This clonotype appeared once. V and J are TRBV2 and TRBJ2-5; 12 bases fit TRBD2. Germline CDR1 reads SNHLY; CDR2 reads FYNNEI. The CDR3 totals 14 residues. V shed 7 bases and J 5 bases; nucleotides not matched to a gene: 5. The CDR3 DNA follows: TGTGCCAGCACCCGACTAGCGGGAGTTGAGACCCAGTACTTC. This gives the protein CASTRLAGVETQYF.

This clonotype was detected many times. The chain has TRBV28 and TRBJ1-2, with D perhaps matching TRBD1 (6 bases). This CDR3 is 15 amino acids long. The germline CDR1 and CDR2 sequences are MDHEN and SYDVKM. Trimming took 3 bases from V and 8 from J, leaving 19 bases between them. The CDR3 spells CASSLGGGGRVGYTF. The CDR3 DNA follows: TGTGCCAGCAGTTTGGGGGGCGGGGGGAGAGTGGGCTACACCTTC.

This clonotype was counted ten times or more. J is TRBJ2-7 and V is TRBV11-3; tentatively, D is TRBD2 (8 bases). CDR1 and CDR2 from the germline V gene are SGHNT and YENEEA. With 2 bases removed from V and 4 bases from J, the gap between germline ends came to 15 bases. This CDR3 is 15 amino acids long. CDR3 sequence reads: CASSLSGGGDYEQYF. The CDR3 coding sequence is TGTGCCAGCAGCTTATCGGGAGGGGGCGATTACGAGCAGTACTTC.

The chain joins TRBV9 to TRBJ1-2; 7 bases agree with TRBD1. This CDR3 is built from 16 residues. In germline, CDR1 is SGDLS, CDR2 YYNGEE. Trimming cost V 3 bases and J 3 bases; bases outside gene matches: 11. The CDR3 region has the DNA TGTGCCAGCAGCGAGCCGGGGAAGGGGACAGACTATGGCTACACCTTC. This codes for CASSEPGKGTDYGYTF.

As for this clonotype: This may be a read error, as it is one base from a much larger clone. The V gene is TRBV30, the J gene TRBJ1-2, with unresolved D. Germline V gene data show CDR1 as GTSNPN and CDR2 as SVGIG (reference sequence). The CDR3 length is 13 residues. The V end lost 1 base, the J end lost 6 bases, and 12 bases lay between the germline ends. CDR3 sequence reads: CAWSETPSDGYTF. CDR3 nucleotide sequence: TGTGCCTGGAGTGAAACGCCTTCTGATGGCTACACCTTC. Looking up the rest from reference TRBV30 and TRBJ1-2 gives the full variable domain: SQTIHQWPATLVQPVGSPLSLECTVEGTSNPNLYWYRQAAGRGLQLLFYSVGIGQISSEVPQNLSASRPQDRQFILSSKKLLLSDSGFYLCAWSETPSDGYTFGSGTRLTVV.

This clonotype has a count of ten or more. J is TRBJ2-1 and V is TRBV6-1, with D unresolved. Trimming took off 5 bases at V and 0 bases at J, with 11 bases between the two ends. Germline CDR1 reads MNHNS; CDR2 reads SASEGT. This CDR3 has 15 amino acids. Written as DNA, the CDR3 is TGTGCCAGCAGTTACGGGCGCAGCTCCTACAATGAGCAGTTCTTC. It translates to CASSYGRSSYNEQFF.

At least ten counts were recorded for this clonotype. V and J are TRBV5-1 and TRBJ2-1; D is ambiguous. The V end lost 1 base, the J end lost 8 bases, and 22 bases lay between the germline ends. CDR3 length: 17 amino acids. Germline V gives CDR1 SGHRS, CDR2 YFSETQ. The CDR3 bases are TGCGCCAGCAGCTTGCGTGGGTTCGCGATGGTACACGATGAGCAGTTCTTC. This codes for CASSLRGFAMVHDEQFF.

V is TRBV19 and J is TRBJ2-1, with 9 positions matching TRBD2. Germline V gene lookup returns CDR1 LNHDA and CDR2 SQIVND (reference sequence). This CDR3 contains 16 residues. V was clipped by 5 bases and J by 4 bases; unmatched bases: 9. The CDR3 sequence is CASSFIVLAGYNEQFF. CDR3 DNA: TGTGCCAGTAGTTTTATAGTGCTAGCGGGATACAATGAGCAGTTCTTC.

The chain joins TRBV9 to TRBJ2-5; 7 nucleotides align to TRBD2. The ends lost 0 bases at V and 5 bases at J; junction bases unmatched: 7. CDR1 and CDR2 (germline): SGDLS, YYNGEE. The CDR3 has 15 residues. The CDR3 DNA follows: TGTGCCAGCAGCGTAGCGGCGGGGGTTAAGGAGACCCAGTACTTC. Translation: CASSVAAGVKETQYF.